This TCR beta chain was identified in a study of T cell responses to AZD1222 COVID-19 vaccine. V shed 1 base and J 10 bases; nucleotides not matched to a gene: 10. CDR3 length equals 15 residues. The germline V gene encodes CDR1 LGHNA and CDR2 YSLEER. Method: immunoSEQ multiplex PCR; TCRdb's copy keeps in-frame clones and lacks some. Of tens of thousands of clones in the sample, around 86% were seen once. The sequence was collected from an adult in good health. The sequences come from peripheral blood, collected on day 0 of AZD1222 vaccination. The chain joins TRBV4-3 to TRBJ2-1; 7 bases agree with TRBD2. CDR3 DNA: TGCGCCAGCAGCCAAGGGAGGTTTGAGGGAGGGGAGCAGTTCTTC. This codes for CASSQGRFEGGEQFF.